A single sample is the source of the 14 T cell receptor beta chains below, sequenced in a study of radiotherapy plus CTLA-4 blockade in lung cancer. Sequencing used immunoSEQ multiplex PCR; TCRdb keeps in-frame clones, though not all of them. Of around 130,000 clones listed, 80% to 90% are singletons. The sample here was peripheral blood, taken from a patient treated with radiotherapy plus ipilimumab. The source is a human donor with non-small cell lung cancer that progressed on radiotherapy plus ipilimumab.

V usage is TRBV9 and J usage is TRBJ2-7, with 8 bases fitting TRBD2. CDR3 size: 14 residues. In germline, CDR1 is SGDLS, CDR2 YYNGEE. The junction had 7 bases not matched to a gene; V was cut back by 2 bases and J by 6 bases. This CDR3 reads CASSVSGGPVEQYF. The CDR3, as DNA: TGTGCCAGCAGCGTTTCGGGAGGGCCAGTCGAGCAGTACTTC.

This sequence joins TRBV9 and TRBJ2-5; TRBD2 aligns across 8 bases. The junction had 15 bases not matched to a gene; V was cut back by 4 bases and J by 1 base. The CDR3 totals 18 residues. The V gene's germline CDR1 is SGDLS and CDR2 YYNGEE. The CDR3 sequence: CASSRQLVGAGGQETQYF. Here the CDR3 DNA reads TGTGCCAGCAGCAGACAGCTCGTCGGGGCGGGAGGCCAAGAGACCCAGTACTTC.

This chain joins TRBV5-6 and TRBJ2-1, with D tentatively TRBD1 (5 bases). Trimming shortened V by 1 base and J by 5 bases, and 13 bases separated the two germline ends. Germline assignment: CDR1 SGHDT and CDR2 YYEEEE. This CDR3 region has 15 residues. As DNA, the CDR3 is TGTGCCAGCAGCTTGTTCGTCAGGGCAAACAATGAGCAGTTCTTC. Amino acids: CASSLFVRANNEQFF.

Only one count was recorded for this clone. This rearrangement joins TRBV11-1 to TRBJ2-2; tentatively, D is TRBD1 or TRBD2 (5 bases each). CDR1 is SGHAT and CDR2 is FQDESV in the germline V gene (reference sequence). CDR3 length: 15 amino acids. V lost 4 bases and J 3 bases, leaving 12 bases between the germline ends. DNA for the CDR3: TGTGCCAGCAGCTCGGGACCTGGGGACACCGGGGAGCTGTTTTTT. Amino acids: CASSSGPGDTGELFF.

The DNA for the CDR3 is TGTGCCAGCAGCTTAGAGGAATACAATGAGCAGTTCTTC. It encodes CASSLEEYNEQFF. V is TRBV11-3 and J is TRBJ2-1; D is unresolved. V lost 0 bases and J 4 bases, leaving 4 bases between the germline ends. Germline CDR1 reads SGHNT; CDR2 reads YENEEA. The CDR3 sequence is 13 residues long.

The V and J genes are TRBV25-1 and TRBJ2-3; 10 positions match TRBD2. V lost 7 bases to trimming and J lost 6 bases; unmatched junction nucleotides: 4. The length of the CDR3 is 13 residues. Germline CDR1 and CDR2: MGHDK and SYGVNS. This CDR3 reads CASMLAGVDTQYF. The CDR3 DNA reads TGTGCCAGCATGCTAGCGGGAGTGGATACGCAGTATTTT.

The chain combines TRBV27 with TRBJ2-4; D remains unclear. This CDR3 comprises 11 residues. V was shortened by 5 bases and J by 7 bases, with 6 bases between the two germline ends. Looked up from germline, CDR1 is MNHEY and CDR2 is SMNVEV (reference sequence). For the CDR3, the DNA is TGTGCCAGCAGTATCGGTAACATTCAGTACTTC. This encodes CASSIGNIQYF.

Here the CDR3 DNA reads TGTGCCAGTAGTATAGGTAGGACTAGCGGGACTCGGGCCTACAATGAGCAGTTCTTC. Amino acids: CASSIGRTSGTRAYNEQFF. V usage is TRBV19 and J usage is TRBJ2-1; 12 bases align to TRBD2. This CDR3 has 19 amino acids. The trim removed 1 base at V and 2 bases at J, leaving 9 bases unmatched. Germline V gene lookup returns CDR1 LNHDA and CDR2 SQIVND (reference sequence).

The chain employs TRBV4-1 and TRBJ1-1; D uncertain. The germline V gene encodes CDR1 MGHRA and CDR2 YSYEKL. The CDR3 covers 13 residues. V lost 4 bases, J lost 1 base, and 7 bases lay in between. The CDR3 is CASSREWNTEAFF. As DNA, the CDR3 is TGCGCCAGCAGCCGGGAGTGGAACACTGAAGCTTTCTTT.

This chain links TRBV11-3 with TRBJ2-7; 10 nucleotides match TRBD2. Trimming removed 5 bases from V and 0 bases from J; junction bases left unmatched: 4. Germline loops: CDR1 SGHNT, CDR2 YENEEA. The CDR3 has 15 amino acids. DNA of the CDR3: TGTGCCAGCAGCGTGAGGACTAGCGGCTCCTACGAGCAGTACTTC. Its translation: CASSVRTSGSYEQYF.

This clone was seen a single time. J is TRBJ1-2 and V is TRBV6-1; the D is unclear. This CDR3 is built from 13 residues. Germline V gives CDR1 MNHNS, CDR2 SASEGT. V lost 7 bases to trimming and J lost 0 bases, with 9 bases between them. The CDR3 bases are TGTGCCAGCACGGGAACCTCTAACTATGGCTACACCTTC. Protein sequence: CASTGTSNYGYTF.

Turning to this clone: A junction boundary mismatches the germline segment, possibly from a read error. V usage is TRBV5-1 and J usage is TRBJ2-3; D not resolved. Germline values: CDR1 SGHRS, CDR2 YFSETQ. The CDR3 runs 13 residues. In DNA form, the CDR3 reads TGCGCCTGCAGCTTCGGGCACTCAGATACGCAGTATTTT. Its protein product is CACSFGHSDTQYF.

The V gene is TRBV5-1, the J gene TRBJ2-3, with 9 positions matching TRBD1. The germline V gene encodes CDR1 SGHRS and CDR2 YFSETQ. V dropped 4 bases and J dropped 3; count of bases not matched to a gene: 6. CDR3 length: 15 residues. Here the CDR3 DNA reads TGCGCCAGCAGCACCCGGGACAGGGTGACAGATACGCAGTATTTT. As protein: CASSTRDRVTDTQYF.

This chain links TRBV30 with TRBJ1-1, with 7 bases identical to TRBD1. This CDR3 spans 15 amino acids. Trimming removed 7 bases from V and 0 bases from J; junction bases left unmatched: 11. Per germline, CDR1 GTSNPN and CDR2 SVGIG (reference sequence). The CDR3 nucleotides are TGTGCCTCCCTATCGGGACAGACCTTGAACACTGAAGCTTTCTTT. This sequence encodes CASLSGQTLNTEAFF. Filled out from reference TRBV30 and TRBJ1-1, the complete variable domain reads SQTIHQWPATLVQPVGSPLSLECTVEGTSNPNLYWYRQAAGRGLQLLFYSVGIGQISSEVPQNLSASRPQDRQFILSSKKLLLSDSGFYLCASLSGQTLNTEAFFGQGTRLTVV.